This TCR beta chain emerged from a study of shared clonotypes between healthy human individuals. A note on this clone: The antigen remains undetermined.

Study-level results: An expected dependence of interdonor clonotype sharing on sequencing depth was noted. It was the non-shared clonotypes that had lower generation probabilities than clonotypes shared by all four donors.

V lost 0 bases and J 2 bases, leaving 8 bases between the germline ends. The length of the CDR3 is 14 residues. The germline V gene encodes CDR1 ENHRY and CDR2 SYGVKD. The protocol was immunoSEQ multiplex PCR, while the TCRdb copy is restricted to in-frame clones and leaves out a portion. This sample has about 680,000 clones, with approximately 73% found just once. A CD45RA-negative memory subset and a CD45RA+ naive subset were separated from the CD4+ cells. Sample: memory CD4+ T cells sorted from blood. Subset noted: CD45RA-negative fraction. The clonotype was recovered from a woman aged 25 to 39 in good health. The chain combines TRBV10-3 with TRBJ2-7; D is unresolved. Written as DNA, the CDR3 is TGTGCCATCAGTGAGTCGACACGGACCTACGAGCAGTACTTC. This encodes CAISESTRTYEQYF.